This record concerns one T cell receptor (beta chain) sequence. Antigen: not known. The data are from a study of radiation and T cells in renal cell carcinoma. Points from the study as a whole: No pretreatment tumor biopsies were available for baseline clonotypes.

Sequencing used immunoSEQ multiplex PCR; TCRdb keeps in-frame clones, though not all of them. Seen here are about 140,000 clones, around four fifths observed once, and the top ten hold less than 25%. The CDR3 sequence is 12 residues long. Trimming removed 5 bases from V and 3 bases from J, with 8 bases in between. Per germline, CDR1 MDHEN and CDR2 SYDVKM. The time point is: baseline pretreatment blood. Regarding treatment: 15 Gy SBRT to primary tumor, nephrectomy 4 weeks later. The sequence was obtained from a woman aged 45-65 years with renal cell carcinoma. Material: blood, obtained from a patient whose treatment included radiotherapy and nephrectomy. V usage is TRBV28 and J usage is TRBJ2-7; the D is unclear. CDR3: CASSPMSYEQYF. The CDR3 nucleotides are TGTGCCAGCAGTCCTATGAGCTACGAGCAGTACTTC.